These 23 T cell receptor beta chains originate from one sample sequenced in a study of control samples from healthy donors and cancer patients. The assay was immunoSEQ multiplex PCR, and TCRdb's table has in-frame clones only and misses some. The sample lists 60,000 to 70,000 clones; more than 75% were seen once. Sequencing was done on a sample of PBMCs. These TCRs come from a woman in her 50s with lung cancer.

The rearrangement joins TRBV6-4 to TRBJ1-1, with a tentative D call TRBD1 (5 bases). The germline V and J ends were trimmed by 6 bases and 7 bases, with 9 bases remaining between them. Looked up from germline, CDR1 is MRHNA and CDR2 is SNTAGT. CDR3 length: 11 residues. The CDR3 loop reads CASSGGGEAFF. In DNA, the CDR3 is TGTGCCAGCAGCGGGGGGGGTGAAGCTTTCTTT.

This clone was detected only once. This chain uses TRBV3-1 (or the pseudogene TRBV3-2) with TRBJ1-2, with 8 nucleotides matching TRBD1. J was trimmed by 7 bases and V by 3 bases; bases with no gene match: 7. The germline V gene has CDR1 LGHDT and CDR2 YNNKEL (reference sequence). The CDR3 has 14 residues. The CDR3 nucleotides read TGTGCCAGCAGCCACTTACAGGGGGAATCTGGCTACACCTTC. It is translated as CASSHLQGESGYTF.

The V and J genes are TRBV30 and TRBJ1-5; D perhaps matches TRBD1 (6 bases). This CDR3 comprises 14 residues. Germline lookup yields CDR1 GTSNPN and CDR2 SVGIG (reference sequence). Trimming cost V 2 bases and J 6 bases, with 14 bases left between them. For the CDR3, the DNA is TGTGCCTGGAGTTCCACAGGGCACTTTCAGCCCCAGCATTTT. Its protein is CAWSSTGHFQPQHF.

The chain joins TRBV20-1 to TRBJ2-3; D possibly uses TRBD1 or TRBD2 (5 bases each). Germline V lookup: CDR1 DFQATT, CDR2 SNEGSKA (reference sequence). V lost 1 base, J lost 14 bases, and 13 bases lay in between. The CDR3 runs to 11 residues. CDR3 residues: CSARGDGLPYF. The CDR3 DNA sequence: TGCAGTGCTAGAGGGGACGGCCTACCGTATTTT.

The V call is TRBV25-1, the J call TRBJ2-4; D may be TRBD2 (6 bases). The germline V gene encodes CDR1 MGHDK and CDR2 SYGVNS. The CDR3 has 15 amino acids. Trimming stripped 3 bases from V and 4 bases from J, with 13 bases between. In DNA, the CDR3 is TGTGCCAGCAGTGACGCCGGCGGGGTAAAAAACATTCAGTACTTC. This gives the protein CASSDAGGVKNIQYF.

The chain couples TRBV7-2 to TRBJ2-5; 11 bases agree with TRBD1. This CDR3 has 15 residues. Per germline, CDR1 SGHTA and CDR2 FQGNSA. Trimming removed 5 bases from V and 13 bases from J; junction bases left unmatched: 15. DNA of the CDR3: TGTGCCAGCAGCCGCGGACAGGGGGCTGTTGGTGCTCCGTACTTC. Its protein is CASSRGQGAVGAPYF.

This chain links TRBV28 with TRBJ2-7; D is unclear. Germline V gene data show CDR1 as MDHEN and CDR2 as SYDVKM. V lost 5 bases, J lost 7 bases, and 18 bases lay in between. The CDR3 is made up of 14 amino acids. CDR3 residues: CASSKLKEGREQYF. The DNA for the CDR3 is TGTGCCAGCAGTAAACTTAAGGAAGGGCGTGAGCAGTACTTC. The whole variable domain, filled in from reference TRBV28 and TRBJ2-7, reads DVKVTQSSRYLVKRTGEKVFLECVQDMDHENMFWYRQDPGLGLRLIYFSYDVKMKEKGDIPEGYSVSREKKERFSLILESASTNQTSMYLCASSKLKEGREQYFGPGTRLTVT.

The V gene is TRBV13, the J gene TRBJ1-1; TRBD1 aligns across 7 bases. V lost 5 bases, J lost 2 bases, and 17 bases stayed unmatched. The germline gives CDR1 PRHDT, CDR2 FYEKMQ (reference sequence). The length of the CDR3 is 18 residues. CDR3 amino acids: CASSRQGPTGLPNTEAFF. The CDR3, as DNA: TGTGCCAGCAGCCGTCAGGGGCCGACAGGGCTCCCTAACACTGAAGCTTTCTTT.

This rearrangement joins TRBV7-8 to TRBJ2-1, with TRBD1 matching over 7 bases. The CDR3 consists of 14 residues. From germline, CDR1 is SGHVS and CDR2 FQNEAQ. With 0 bases clipped from V and 6 bases from J, the junction kept 2 bases outside the gene matches. DNA of the CDR3: TGTGCCAGCAGCTTAGCAGGGGGCTTCAATGAGCAGTTCTTC. Translating it yields CASSLAGGFNEQFF.

This chain uses TRBV28 with TRBJ1-1; D is unresolved. The CDR3 length is 15 residues. Between the trimmed V and J ends, which lost 2 bases and 1 base, there was a span of 11 bases. Germline assignment: CDR1 MDHEN and CDR2 SYDVKM. The CDR3 nucleotides are TGTGCCAGCAGTTTACTCCCGGGAACGAACACTGAAGCTTTCTTT. As protein: CASSLLPGTNTEAFF.

In this sample, this clone turned up a few times. The rearrangement joins TRBV7-2 to TRBJ2-5; TRBD1 or TRBD2 may be the D gene (5 bases each). Looked up from germline, CDR1 is SGHTA and CDR2 is FQGNSA. The CDR3 extends over 15 amino acids. V was clipped by 6 bases and J by 7 bases, with 21 bases between them. The CDR3 spells CASRSGTGGVATQYF. The CDR3 region has the DNA TGTGCCAGCAGATCGGGGACGGGCGGCGTAGCGACCCAGTACTTC.

The rearrangement uses TRBV6-2 or TRBV6-3 and TRBJ2-7; TRBD1 or TRBD2 may be the D gene (5 bases each). V was cut by 5 bases and J by 0 bases, with 14 bases left in between. CDR1 MNHEY and CDR2 SVGEGT come from the germline V gene. The CDR3 is 15 amino acids. CDR3 protein: CASSPLGESSYEQYF. CDR3 coding DNA: TGTGCCAGCAGTCCGCTGGGGGAGAGCTCCTACGAGCAGTACTTC.

This chain connects TRBV24-1 to TRBJ2-1; 9 nucleotides line up with TRBD1. This CDR3 is built from 18 residues. Germline V CDR1 and CDR2: KGHDR, SFDVKD. Trimming at V came to 4 bases and at J to 4 bases, leaving 13 bases not matched to a gene. CDR3 sequence: CATSDYLVPGQGYNEQFF. The CDR3 DNA follows: TGTGCCACCAGTGACTATCTCGTCCCGGGACAGGGTTACAATGAGCAGTTCTTC.

The V call is TRBV15, the J call TRBJ1-4; 10 bases match TRBD1. Looked up from germline, CDR1 is LNHNV and CDR2 is YYDKDF (reference sequence). The ends lost 2 bases at V and 10 bases at J; junction bases unmatched: 7. This CDR3 is 15 amino acids long. DNA for the CDR3: TGTGCCACCAGCAGATGGGACAGGGGACTTGGAAAACTGTTTTTT. As protein: CATSRWDRGLGKLFF.

The rearrangement uses TRBV2 and TRBJ1-5; D remains ambiguous. Germline lookup yields CDR1 SNHLY and CDR2 FYNNEI. This CDR3 is built from 14 residues. The V end was cut by 3 bases, the J end by 0 bases, with 6 bases between. CDR3 protein: CASSDSHSNQPQHF. CDR3 in DNA: TGTGCCAGCAGTGACAGCCATAGCAATCAGCCCCAGCATTTT. Full variable domain (outside the CDR3, taken from reference TRBV2 and TRBJ1-5): EPEVTQTPSHQVTQMGQEVILRCVPISNHLYFYWYRQILGQKVEFLVSFYNNEISEKSEIFDDQFSVERPDGSNFTLKIRSTKLEDSAMYFCASSDSHSNQPQHFGDGTRLSIL.

The V call is TRBV27, the J call TRBJ1-5; 8 nucleotides line up with TRBD1. J was trimmed by 0 bases and V by 4 bases; bases with no gene match: 11. From germline, CDR1 is MNHEY and CDR2 SMNVEV (reference sequence). CDR3 length: 18 amino acids. The CDR3 spells CASSSGQGGLYSNQPQHF. In DNA, the CDR3 is TGTGCCAGCAGTTCAGGACAGGGCGGCCTTTATAGCAATCAGCCCCAGCATTTT.

The chain joins TRBV10-3 to TRBJ2-1; 12 bases are a match to TRBD2. The CDR3 extends over 14 amino acids. Germline V CDR1 and CDR2: ENHRY, SYGVKD. Trimming removed 6 bases from V and 8 bases from J; junction bases left unmatched: 5. The DNA of the CDR3 is TGTGCCATCAGCTCGACTAGCGGGGGTGATGAGCAGTTCTTC. It specifies CAISSTSGGDEQFF.

The count of this clone is one. The rearrangement uses TRBV9 and TRBJ2-1, with no clear D. Germline values: CDR1 SGDLS, CDR2 YYNGEE. This CDR3 is 16 amino acids long. Trimming took 0 bases from V and 3 from J, leaving 13 bases between them. The CDR3 region has the DNA TGTGCCAGCAGCGTAGTGCCCCGTCCCCTCTACAATGAGCAGTTCTTC. Translating it yields CASSVVPRPLYNEQFF.

This clone was recorded only once. The chain couples TRBV7-2 to TRBJ1-2; D is unresolved. CDR1 is SGHTA, CDR2 FQGNSA, per germline. Trimming shortened V by 2 bases and J by 5 bases, and 9 bases separated the two germline ends. This CDR3 is 13 amino acids long. CDR3 sequence (DNA): TGTGCCAGCAGCTTATCGGCGGCTTATGGCTACACCTTC. Its protein product is CASSLSAAYGYTF.

The chain couples TRBV29-1 to TRBJ2-3; D unclear. The CDR3 spans 13 residues. Germline CDR1 SQVTM, CDR2 ANQGSEA. The germline V and J ends were trimmed by 7 bases and 3 bases, with 14 bases remaining between them. The CDR3 sequence is CSAGLVLTDTQYF. The CDR3 nucleotides are TGCAGCGCCGGGTTGGTCCTGACAGATACGCAGTATTTT.

The genes are TRBV14 and TRBJ1-1, with D unclear. Deletions cut 0 bases from V and 5 bases from J, with 13 bases between. In germline, CDR1 is SGHDN, CDR2 FVKESK. This CDR3 region has 15 residues. The CDR3 bases are TGTGCCAGCAGCCAAGATGAAGTGAGGCGGACTGAAGCTTTCTTT. Translating gives CASSQDEVRRTEAFF.

This chain joins TRBV5-4 and TRBJ2-3; 8 bases map to TRBD2. Germline loops: CDR1 SGHNT, CDR2 YYREEE (reference sequence). CDR3 size: 16 residues. Trimming removed 4 bases from V and 1 base from J; junction bases left unmatched: 8. The CDR3 bases are TGTGCCAGCAGCCCGGGAGGGGGACAAGGCACAGATACGCAGTATTTT. It translates to CASSPGGGQGTDTQYF.

The chain combines TRBV11-3 with TRBJ1-6; 8 nucleotides align to TRBD1. J was trimmed by 8 bases and V by 4 bases; bases with no gene match: 7. Germline CDR1 is SGHNT and CDR2 is YENEEA. The CDR3 has 15 amino acids. The CDR3 nucleotides read TGTGCCAGCAGCTCCGCAGGGGGCGCCCATTCACCCCTCCACTTT. Residues: CASSSAGGAHSPLHF.